This entry describes one T cell receptor beta chain. As yet, its antigen is unknown. Trimming pared 5 bases from V and 6 bases from J, leaving 4 bases between. Germline V CDR1 and CDR2: LGHDT, YNNKEL (reference sequence). The CDR3 sequence is 10 residues long. These data come from a study of identical twins. TCRdb processed the 5' RACE reads anew with MiXCR; each CDR3 protein has one entry. Among about 530,000 distinct CDR3 sequences listed, 20% to 25% were seen once. The study, taken as a whole, reports: Beta out-of-frame sequences showed weaker excess sharing between twins. Models underpredicted monozygotic twin sharing of out-of-frame TCR alpha.

The sample also formed part of further work on yellow fever vaccine responses in identical twins.

The chain has TRBV3-1 and TRBJ2-5; D not certain. Sequenced: CD4+ T cells sorted from blood. The receptor's source is a woman aged 18-35 years in good health. CDR3 sequence (DNA): TGTGCCAGCAGCGGGCAGACCCAGTACTTC. This sequence encodes CASSGQTQYF.